Presented here are 4 T cell receptor beta chains from one specimen sequenced in a study of CD8 T cells in Susac syndrome. RNA was extracted with the RNeasy kit, and a quantity of 0.5 to 1 ug was reverse transcribed using random hexamers. TCRdb fed the immunoSEQ multiplex PCR reads into MiXCR, producing one record per CDR3 protein. The sample comprises around 220,000 distinct CDR3 sequences, more than 85% of which are singletons, and about 0.15% rests with the top ten. Sequencing was performed on CD8+ T cells from PBMCs. These receptors all stem from a human donor with multiple sclerosis.

The rearrangement joins TRBV7-9 to TRBJ2-5, with unresolved D. The V end was cut by 1 base, the J end by 5 bases, with 8 bases between. Germline V gene data show CDR1 as SEHNR and CDR2 as FQNEAQ (reference sequence). The CDR3 has 13 amino acids. This CDR3 is CASSLGSLETQYF. The CDR3 DNA is TGTGCCAGCAGCTTAGGCAGTCTGGAGACCCAGTACTTC.

V gene TRBV19 combines with J gene TRBJ2-1, with unresolved D. V shed 0 bases and J shed 6 bases, with 9 bases lying between them. This CDR3 spans 14 amino acids. Germline V lookup: CDR1 LNHDA, CDR2 SQIVND (reference sequence). Written as DNA, the CDR3 is TGTGCCAGTAGTATAGATCGAGGCCCCAATGAGCAGTTCTTC. Translating it yields CASSIDRGPNEQFF.

The rearrangement links TRBV29-1 to TRBJ1-2; TRBD1 matches at 7 bases. Germline V gene data show CDR1 as SQVTM and CDR2 as ANQGSEA. The CDR3 sequence is 13 residues long. V was pared by 6 bases and J by 8 bases, with 12 bases of the junction left unmatched. CDR3 residues: CSVDIGQGVGYTF. The CDR3, as DNA: TGCAGCGTGGATATAGGGCAGGGGGTGGGCTACACCTTC.

This clonotype was detected only once. V is TRBV28 and J is TRBJ2-1; 7 bases are shared with TRBD2. The CDR3 consists of 14 residues. J was trimmed by 7 bases and V by 6 bases; bases with no gene match: 9. From germline, CDR1 is MDHEN and CDR2 SYDVKM. For the CDR3, the DNA is TGTGCCAGCAGCTGGGAGGGCCGGGGGAATGAGCAGTTCTTC. It is translated as CASSWEGRGNEQFF.